The clone carrying this T cell receptor (beta chain) showed up just a few times. The antigen is unknown. Germline V gene sequence: CDR1 MNHEY, CDR2 SVGAGI. CDR3 length: 16 amino acids. Trimming removed 4 bases from V and 6 bases from J, with 19 bases in between. The data originate from a study of T cells after yellow fever vaccination. Study-wide findings and caveats: Peaking on day 5 versus 15, the secondary response was faster but weaker. Within FACS-sorted repertoires, abundant clonotypes contaminating from the bulk population could be present. Some clonotypes, a small share, were shared between CD4 and CD8 compartments.

TCRdb fed the 5' RACE reads into MiXCR, producing one record per CDR3 protein. The data hold about 340,000 distinct CDR3 sequences, with 8.5% to 9% observed a single time. The starting material was PBMCs, obtained on the day of the first yellow fever vaccination. The source of this sequence is a man between 18 and 29 years old who received the YFV17D yellow fever vaccine. The chain combines TRBV6-5 with TRBJ2-1, with a possible D match to TRBD1 (6 bases). The DNA for the CDR3 is TGTGCCAGCAGTTTCCCGACCATGACAGGCTTCAATGAGCAGTTCTTC. The encoded protein is CASSFPTMTGFNEQFF.